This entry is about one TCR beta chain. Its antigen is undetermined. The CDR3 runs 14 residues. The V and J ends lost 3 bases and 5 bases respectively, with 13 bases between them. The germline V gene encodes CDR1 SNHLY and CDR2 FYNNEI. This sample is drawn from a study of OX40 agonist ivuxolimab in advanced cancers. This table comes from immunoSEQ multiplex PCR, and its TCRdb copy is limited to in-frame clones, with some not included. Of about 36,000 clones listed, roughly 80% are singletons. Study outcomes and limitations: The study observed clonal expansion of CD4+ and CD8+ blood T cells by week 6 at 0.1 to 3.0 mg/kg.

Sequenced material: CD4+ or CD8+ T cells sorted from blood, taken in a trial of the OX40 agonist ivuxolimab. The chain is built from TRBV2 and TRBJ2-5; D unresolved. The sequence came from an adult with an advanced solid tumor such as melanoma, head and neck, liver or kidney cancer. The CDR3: CASSEVTLGETQYF. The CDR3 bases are TGTGCCAGCAGTGAGGTAACCTTGGGGGAGACCCAGTACTTC.